The 10 T cell receptor beta chains reported below all come from one sample, sequenced in a study of Ad26.COV2.S vaccination and SARS-CoV-2 variants (dated by TCRdb to about 2021). The treatment or condition label on this specimen signifies: around 19 received Ad26.COV2.S at low or high dose, single or two shots; 5 received placebo; per-sample allocation not given. Repertoires of vaccine and placebo recipients were sequenced from samples collected on day 63 after the first injection. Library generation was performed with the immunoSEQ multiplex PCR assay. Here the immuneACCESS table is served through TCRdb, limited to in-frame sequences with V and J called. Missing clones are a known gap in these copies; in checked studies unresolved V genes cover under half, and the rest lacks a known reason. The sample yields approximately 300,000 clones; 70% to 90% were counted once. Of the sample, 1.9% falls within the top ten clones.

Sequencing was performed on peripheral blood, taken in a trial of Ad26.COV2.S vaccine versus placebo. Receptors originate from a person between 18 and 59 years old who received the Ad26.COV2.S COVID-19 vaccine or a placebo.

The V call is TRBV5-4, the J call TRBJ2-1; TRBD2 aligns across 10 bases. From germline, CDR1 is SGHNT and CDR2 YYREEE (reference sequence). This CDR3 has 12 residues. The CDR3 region is CGASGGGNEQFF. CDR3 nucleotide sequence: TGTGGGGCTAGCGGGGGAGGGAATGAGCAGTTCTTC.

The rearrangement joins TRBV3-1 (or the pseudogene TRBV3-2) to TRBJ2-6; D is unclear. The length of the CDR3 is 15 residues. CDR1 is LGHDT and CDR2 is YNNKEL in the germline V gene (reference sequence). V lost 1 base, J lost 2 bases, and 6 bases lay in between. DNA for the CDR3: TGTGCCAGCAGCCAAGGGGTACCTGGGGCCAACGTCCTGACTTTC. Encoded protein: CASSQGVPGANVLTF.

The chain joins TRBV7-9 to TRBJ1-3; D ambiguous. CDR1 is SEHNR and CDR2 is FQNEAQ in the germline V gene (reference sequence). The CDR3 spans 14 residues. V dropped 3 bases and J dropped 4 bases, with 10 bases sitting between them. The CDR3 here is CASSFSIDGNTIYF. CDR3 bases: TGTGCCAGCAGCTTTTCAATCGACGGAAACACCATATATTTT.

This clone was observed a few times. The chain joins TRBV6-2 or TRBV6-3 to TRBJ2-1; TRBD2 agrees at 7 bases. Germline loops: CDR1 MNHEY, CDR2 SVGEGT. The V gene end was trimmed by 6 bases and the J gene end by 7 bases; junction bases not matched to a gene: 3. The CDR3 runs 12 residues. This chain's CDR3 is CASSRGRNEQFF. The CDR3 DNA sequence: TGTGCCAGCAGCCGCGGGAGAAATGAGCAGTTCTTC.

The rearrangement uses TRBV7-2 and TRBJ2-3; D is unresolved. The germline V gene encodes CDR1 SGHTA and CDR2 FQGNSA. The CDR3 loop spans 15 amino acids. The germline V and J ends were trimmed by 2 bases and 1 base, with 10 bases remaining between them. The DNA for the CDR3 is TGTGCCAGCAGCTTATTTGGGCAGCGCACAGATACGCAGTATTTT. Translated: CASSLFGQRTDTQYF.

The chain couples TRBV3-1 (or the pseudogene TRBV3-2) to TRBJ2-4, with TRBD2 matching over 7 bases. V gave up 1 base and J gave up 4 bases; unmatched junction bases: 10. From germline, CDR1 is LGHDT and CDR2 YNNKEL (reference sequence). The CDR3 has 17 amino acids. The CDR3: CASSQVGGGVLKNIQYF. CDR3 bases: TGTGCCAGCAGCCAAGTGGGGGGAGGGGTCCTTAAAAACATTCAGTACTTC.

This chain links TRBV5-1 with TRBJ2-3, with a tentative D call TRBD1 (5 bases). Trimming stripped 4 bases from V and 5 bases from J, with 17 bases between. The CDR3 sequence is 15 residues long. Germline-derived CDR1 and CDR2 are SGHRS and YFSETQ. In nucleotides, the CDR3 is TGCGCCAGCAGCCCAAGAGGTACAGGTGTAGATACGCAGTATTTT. It yields the protein CASSPRGTGVDTQYF.

This chain uses TRBV30 with TRBJ1-1; TRBD1 is a possible D gene (6 bases). Trimming shortened V by 1 base and J by 6 bases, and 15 bases separated the two germline ends. This CDR3 has 14 residues. Germline V gene data show CDR1 as GTSNPN and CDR2 as SVGIG (reference sequence). The CDR3 is CAWSAGRRGAEAFF. The DNA of the CDR3 is TGTGCCTGGAGTGCTGGGAGAAGGGGGGCTGAAGCTTTCTTT.

This clone has a single count. The chain couples TRBV7-2 to TRBJ2-2; no clear D gene. From germline, CDR1 is SGHTA and CDR2 FQGNSA. Trimming took 0 bases from V and 1 from J, leaving 9 bases between them. The CDR3 consists of 16 residues. In DNA form, the CDR3 reads TGTGCCAGCAGCTTAGCAGTTCAGGTGAACACCGGGGAGCTGTTTTTT. This codes for CASSLAVQVNTGELFF. Combining the CDR3 with reference TRBV7-2 and TRBJ2-2 gives the whole variable domain GAGVSQSPSNKVTEKGKDVELRCDPISGHTALYWYRQSLGQGLEFLIYFQGNSAPDKSGLPSDRFSAERTGGSVSTLTIQRTQQEDSAVYLCASSLAVQVNTGELFFGEGSRLTVL.

CDR3 sequence (DNA): TGTGCCAGCAGCCTTCAAAGAGGGGACAGGGAAGCTTTCTTT. Amino acid sequence: CASSLQRGDREAFF. This chain uses TRBV5-4 with TRBJ1-1; 8 nucleotides align to TRBD1. V was clipped by 4 bases and J by 8 bases; unmatched bases: 10. Germline values: CDR1 SGHNT, CDR2 YYREEE (reference sequence). The CDR3 length is 14 residues.